Listed here is a single T cell receptor beta chain. Its recognized antigen is unknown. Nothing much larger sits one base from this clone, and base qualities are not available. The data originate from a study of technical replicates of blood from a handful of donors (dated by TCRdb to about 2017). Receptor amplification or capture employed the immunoSEQ multiplex PCR assay. Entries here come from immuneACCESS through TCRdb and include only in-frame sequences with V and J called. Some clones fail to appear in such tables; in the studies checked, an unresolved V gene covers under half of the shortfall, and the cause of the remainder is unknown. The sample table records roughly 74,000 clones; 91% of these occur just once. Jointly, the top ten make up approximately 0.41% of the sample. Counted from cysteine to phenylalanine, this CDR3 has 18 amino acids. Of all the DNA, just the CDR3 is kept, 54 bases in frame from base 1. The germline V gene provides CDR1 MNHNS and CDR2 SASEGT. Trimming at the junction amounts to 3 bases on V and 0 bases on J, and the germline ends lie 15 bases apart.

The receptor's source is a human donor in good health. The rearranged segments are TRBV6-1 and TRBJ2-6; no D gene is confidently identified. Sequenced sample: T cells isolated from PBMCs. The sequence in DNA is TGTGCCAGCAGTGACCCCCAGGTCTCCCCCTCTGGGGCCAACGTCCTGACTTTC. Its translation reads: CASSDPQVSPSGANVLTF.